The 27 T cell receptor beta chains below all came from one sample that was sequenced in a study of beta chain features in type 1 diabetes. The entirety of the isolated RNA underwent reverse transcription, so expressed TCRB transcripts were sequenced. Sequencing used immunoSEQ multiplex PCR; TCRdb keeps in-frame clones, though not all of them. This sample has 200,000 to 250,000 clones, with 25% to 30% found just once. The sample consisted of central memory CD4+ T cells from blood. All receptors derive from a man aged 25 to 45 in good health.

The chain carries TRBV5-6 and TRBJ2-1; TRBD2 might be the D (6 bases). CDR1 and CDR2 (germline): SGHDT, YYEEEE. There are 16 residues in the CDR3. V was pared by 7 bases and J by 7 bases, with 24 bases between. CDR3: CASSEGPTGEGNEQFF. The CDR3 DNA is TGTGCCAGCTCTGAGGGGCCTACGGGAGAAGGAAATGAGCAGTTCTTC.

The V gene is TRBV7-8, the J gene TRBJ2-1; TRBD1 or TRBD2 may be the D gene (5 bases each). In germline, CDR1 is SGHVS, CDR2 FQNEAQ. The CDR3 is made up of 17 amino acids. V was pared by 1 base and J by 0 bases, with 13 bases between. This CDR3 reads CASSLDRRGASYNEQFF. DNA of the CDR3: TGTGCCAGCAGCTTAGATCGTCGGGGCGCCTCCTACAATGAGCAGTTCTTC.

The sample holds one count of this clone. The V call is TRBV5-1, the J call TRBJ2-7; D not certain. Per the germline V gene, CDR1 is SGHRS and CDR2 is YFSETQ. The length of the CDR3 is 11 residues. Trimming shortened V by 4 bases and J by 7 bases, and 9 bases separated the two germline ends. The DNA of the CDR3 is TGCGCCAGCAGCCTTGACTTAGAGCAGTACTTC. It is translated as CASSLDLEQYF. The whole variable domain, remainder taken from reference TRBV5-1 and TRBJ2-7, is KAGVTQTPRYLIKTRGQQVTLSCSPISGHRSVSWYQQTPGQGLQFLFEYFSETQRNKGNFPGRFSGRQFSNSRSEMNVSTLELGDSALYLCASSLDLEQYFGPGTRLTVT.

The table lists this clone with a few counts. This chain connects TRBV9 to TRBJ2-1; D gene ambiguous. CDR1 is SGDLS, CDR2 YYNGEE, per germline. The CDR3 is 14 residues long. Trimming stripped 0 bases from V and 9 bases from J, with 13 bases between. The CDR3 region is CASSVDYLAGEQFF. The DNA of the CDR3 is TGTGCCAGCAGCGTAGATTATTTGGCCGGTGAGCAGTTCTTC.

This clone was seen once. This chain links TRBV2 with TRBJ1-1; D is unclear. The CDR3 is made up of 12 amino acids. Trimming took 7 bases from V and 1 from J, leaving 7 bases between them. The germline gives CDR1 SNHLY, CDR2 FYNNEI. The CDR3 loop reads CASKSANTEAFF. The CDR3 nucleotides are TGTGCCAGCAAAAGTGCGAACACTGAAGCTTTCTTT.

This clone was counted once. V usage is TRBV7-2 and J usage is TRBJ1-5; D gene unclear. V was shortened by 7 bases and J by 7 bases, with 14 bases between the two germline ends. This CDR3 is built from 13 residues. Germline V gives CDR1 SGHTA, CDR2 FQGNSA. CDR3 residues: CASTYREGQPQHF. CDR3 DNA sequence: TGTGCCAGCACCTACCGGGAGGGCCAGCCCCAGCATTTT. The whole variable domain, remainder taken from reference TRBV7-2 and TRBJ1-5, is GAGVSQSPSNKVTEKGKDVELRCDPISGHTALYWYRQSLGQGLEFLIYFQGNSAPDKSGLPSDRFSAERTGGSVSTLTIQRTQQEDSAVYLCASTYREGQPQHFGDGTRLSIL.

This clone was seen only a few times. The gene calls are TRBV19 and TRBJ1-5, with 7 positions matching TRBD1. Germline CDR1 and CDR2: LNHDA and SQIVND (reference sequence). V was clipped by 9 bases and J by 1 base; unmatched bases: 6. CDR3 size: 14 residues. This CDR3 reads CASRDRASNQPQHF. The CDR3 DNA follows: TGTGCCAGCAGAGACAGGGCGAGCAATCAGCCCCAGCATTTT.

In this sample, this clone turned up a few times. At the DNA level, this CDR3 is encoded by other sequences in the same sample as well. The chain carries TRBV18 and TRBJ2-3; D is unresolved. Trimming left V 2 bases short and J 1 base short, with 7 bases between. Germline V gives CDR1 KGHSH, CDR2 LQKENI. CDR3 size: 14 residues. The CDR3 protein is CASSPRGGTDTQYF. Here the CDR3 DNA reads TGTGCCAGCTCACCAAGAGGCGGCACAGATACGCAGTATTTT.

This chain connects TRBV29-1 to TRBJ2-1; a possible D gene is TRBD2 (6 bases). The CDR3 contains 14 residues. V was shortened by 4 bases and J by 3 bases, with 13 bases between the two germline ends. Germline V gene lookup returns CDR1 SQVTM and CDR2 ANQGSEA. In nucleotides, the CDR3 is TGCAGCGTTGTAAGTAGCGGAGACTACAATGAGCAGTTCTTC. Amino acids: CSVVSSGDYNEQFF.

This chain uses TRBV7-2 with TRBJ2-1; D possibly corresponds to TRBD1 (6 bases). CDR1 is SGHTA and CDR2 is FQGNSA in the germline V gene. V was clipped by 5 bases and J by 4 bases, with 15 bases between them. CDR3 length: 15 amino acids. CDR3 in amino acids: CASSTQGGGYNEQFF. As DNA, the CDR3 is TGTGCCAGCAGCACACAGGGTGGGGGATACAATGAGCAGTTCTTC.

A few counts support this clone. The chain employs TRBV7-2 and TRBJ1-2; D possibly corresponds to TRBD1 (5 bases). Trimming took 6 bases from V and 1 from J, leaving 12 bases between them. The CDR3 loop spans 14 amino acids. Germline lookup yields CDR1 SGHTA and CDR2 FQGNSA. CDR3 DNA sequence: TGTGCCAGCAGTCTCGGGGGGGTTAACTATGGCTACACCTTC. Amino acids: CASSLGGVNYGYTF.

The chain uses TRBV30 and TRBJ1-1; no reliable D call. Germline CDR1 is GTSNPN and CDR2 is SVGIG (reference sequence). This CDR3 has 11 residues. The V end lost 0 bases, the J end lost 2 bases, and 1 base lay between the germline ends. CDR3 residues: CAWSVNTEAFF. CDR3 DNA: TGTGCCTGGAGTGTAAACACTGAAGCTTTCTTT.

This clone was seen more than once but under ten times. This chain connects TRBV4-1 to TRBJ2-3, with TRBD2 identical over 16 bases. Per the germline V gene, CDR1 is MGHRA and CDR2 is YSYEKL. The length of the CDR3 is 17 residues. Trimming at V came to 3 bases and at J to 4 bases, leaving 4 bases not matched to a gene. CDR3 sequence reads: CASSQEGLAGGPDTQYF. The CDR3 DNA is TGCGCCAGCAGCCAGGAGGGACTAGCGGGGGGGCCAGATACGCAGTATTTT.

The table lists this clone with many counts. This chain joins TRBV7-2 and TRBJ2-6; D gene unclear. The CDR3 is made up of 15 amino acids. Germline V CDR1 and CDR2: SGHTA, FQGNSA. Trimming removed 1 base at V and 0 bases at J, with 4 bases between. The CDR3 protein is CASSLDVSGANVLTF. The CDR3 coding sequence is TGTGCCAGCAGCTTAGATGTCTCTGGGGCCAACGTCCTGACTTTC. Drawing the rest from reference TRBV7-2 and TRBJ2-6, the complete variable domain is GAGVSQSPSNKVTEKGKDVELRCDPISGHTALYWYRQSLGQGLEFLIYFQGNSAPDKSGLPSDRFSAERTGGSVSTLTIQRTQQEDSAVYLCASSLDVSGANVLTFGAGSRLTVL.

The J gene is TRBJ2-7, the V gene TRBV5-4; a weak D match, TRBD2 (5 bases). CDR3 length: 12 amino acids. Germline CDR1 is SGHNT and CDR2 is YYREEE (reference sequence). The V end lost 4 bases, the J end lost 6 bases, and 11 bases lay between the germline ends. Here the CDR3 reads CASSATRTEQYF. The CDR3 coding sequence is TGTGCCAGCAGCGCAACTAGAACCGAGCAGTACTTC.

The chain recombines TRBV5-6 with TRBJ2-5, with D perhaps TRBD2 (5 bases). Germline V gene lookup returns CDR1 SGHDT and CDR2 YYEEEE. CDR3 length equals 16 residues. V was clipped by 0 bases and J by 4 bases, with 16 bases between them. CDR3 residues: CASSLEVLVGRETQYF. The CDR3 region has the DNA TGTGCCAGCAGCTTGGAAGTACTAGTCGGTCGAGAGACCCAGTACTTC.

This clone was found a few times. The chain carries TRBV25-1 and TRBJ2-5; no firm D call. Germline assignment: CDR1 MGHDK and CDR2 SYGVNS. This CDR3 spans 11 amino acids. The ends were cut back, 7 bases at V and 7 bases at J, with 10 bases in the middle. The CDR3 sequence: CASTDFPTQYF. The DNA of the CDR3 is TGTGCCAGCACCGACTTTCCGACCCAGTACTTC.

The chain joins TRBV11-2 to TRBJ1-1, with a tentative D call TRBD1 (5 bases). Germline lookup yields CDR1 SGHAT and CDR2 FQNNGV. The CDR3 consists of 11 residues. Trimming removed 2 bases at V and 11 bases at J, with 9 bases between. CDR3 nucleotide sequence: TGTGCCAGCAGCTTACGCAGGGACGCTTTCTTT. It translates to CASSLRRDAFF. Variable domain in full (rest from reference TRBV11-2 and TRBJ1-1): EAGVAQSPRYKIIEKRQSVAFWCNPISGHATLYWYQQILGQGPKLLIQFQNNGVVDDSQLPKDRFSAERLKGVDSTLKIQPAKLEDSAVYLCASSLRRDAFFGQGTRLTVV.

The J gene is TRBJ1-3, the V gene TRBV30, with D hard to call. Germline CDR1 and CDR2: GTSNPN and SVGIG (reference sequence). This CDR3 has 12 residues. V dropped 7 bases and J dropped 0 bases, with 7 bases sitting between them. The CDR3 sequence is CASIPSGNTIYF. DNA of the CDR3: TGTGCCTCCATCCCCTCTGGAAACACCATATATTTT.

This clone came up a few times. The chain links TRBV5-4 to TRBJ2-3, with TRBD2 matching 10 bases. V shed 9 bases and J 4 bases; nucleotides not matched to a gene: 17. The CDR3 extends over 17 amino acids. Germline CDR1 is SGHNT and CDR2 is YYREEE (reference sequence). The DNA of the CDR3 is TGTGCCACCTCCGCCGGGCTAGCGGGAGTTCGGGCAGATACGCAGTATTTT. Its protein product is CATSAGLAGVRADTQYF.

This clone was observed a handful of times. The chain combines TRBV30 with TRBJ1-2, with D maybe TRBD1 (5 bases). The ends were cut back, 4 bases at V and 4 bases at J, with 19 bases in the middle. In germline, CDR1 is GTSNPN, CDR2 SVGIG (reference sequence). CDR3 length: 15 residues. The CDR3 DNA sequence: TGTGCCTGGACCCTCAAACCGGCAGGGTCCTATGGCTACACCTTC. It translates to CAWTLKPAGSYGYTF.

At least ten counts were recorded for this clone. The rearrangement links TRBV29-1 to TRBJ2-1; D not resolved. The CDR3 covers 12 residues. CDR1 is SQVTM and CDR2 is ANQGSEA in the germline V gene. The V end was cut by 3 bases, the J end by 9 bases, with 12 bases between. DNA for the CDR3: TGCAGCGTTGACAGGCAGATCGGTGAGCAGTTCTTC. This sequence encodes CSVDRQIGEQFF.

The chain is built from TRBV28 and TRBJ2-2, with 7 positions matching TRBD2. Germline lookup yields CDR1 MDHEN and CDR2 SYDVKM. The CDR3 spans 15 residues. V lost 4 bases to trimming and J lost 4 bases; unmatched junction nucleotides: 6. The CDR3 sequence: CASSSPGLPTGELFF. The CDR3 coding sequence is TGTGCCAGCAGTTCGCCGGGACTACCCACCGGGGAGCTGTTTTTT.

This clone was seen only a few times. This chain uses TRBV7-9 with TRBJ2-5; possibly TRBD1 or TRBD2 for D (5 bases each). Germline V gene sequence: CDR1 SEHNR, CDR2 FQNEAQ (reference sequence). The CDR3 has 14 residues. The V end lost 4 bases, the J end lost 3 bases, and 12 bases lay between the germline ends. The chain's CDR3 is CASSSAGAEETQYF. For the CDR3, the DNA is TGTGCCAGCAGCTCTGCCGGGGCCGAAGAGACCCAGTACTTC.

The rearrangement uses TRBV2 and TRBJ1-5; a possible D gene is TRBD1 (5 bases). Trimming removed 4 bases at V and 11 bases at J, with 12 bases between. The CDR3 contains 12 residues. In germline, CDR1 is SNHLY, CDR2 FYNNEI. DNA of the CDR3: TGTGCCAGCAGTGGGGGGATCCAGACCCAGCATTTT. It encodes CASSGGIQTQHF.

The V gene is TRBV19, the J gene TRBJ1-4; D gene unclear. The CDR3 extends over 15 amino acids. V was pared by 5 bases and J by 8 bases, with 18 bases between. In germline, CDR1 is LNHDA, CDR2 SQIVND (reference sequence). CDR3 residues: CASSFAGPSEEKLFF. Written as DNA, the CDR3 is TGTGCCAGTAGTTTCGCCGGCCCTTCGGAGGAAAAACTGTTTTTT.

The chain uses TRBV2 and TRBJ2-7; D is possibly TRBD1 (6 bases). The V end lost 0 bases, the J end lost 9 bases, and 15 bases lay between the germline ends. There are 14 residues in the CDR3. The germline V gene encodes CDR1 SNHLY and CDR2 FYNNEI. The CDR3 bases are TGTGCCAGCAGTGAAGCGACCCGGAGCAGGGGGCAGTACTTC. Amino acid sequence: CASSEATRSRGQYF.